The source of this T cell receptor beta chain is a study of blood T cell repertoires in COVID-19. Trimming took off 5 bases at V and 9 bases at J, with 14 bases between the two ends. Germline loops: CDR1 MDHEN, CDR2 SYDVKM. This CDR3 region has 14 residues. TCRdb's copy holds only in-frame clones and misses some; the assay was immunoSEQ multiplex PCR. The sample gives more than 90,000 clones, 91% of which show up once; roughly 17% is in the top ten. This clone is a singleton in its sample. V gene TRBV28 combines with J gene TRBJ1-6; D remains unclear. Sequenced sample: peripheral blood. This TCR was sampled from a man aged 50 to 60 with acute or convalescent COVID-19. For the CDR3, the DNA is TGTGCCAGCAGTCCCCAAGGAGTTTCTTCACCCCTCCACTTT. Protein: CASSPQGVSSPLHF. The complete variable domain, with remaining parts taken from reference TRBV28 and TRBJ1-6, reads DVKVTQSSRYLVKRTGEKVFLECVQDMDHENMFWYRQDPGLGLRLIYFSYDVKMKEKGDIPEGYSVSREKKERFSLILESASTNQTSMYLCASSPQGVSSPLHFGNGTRLTVT.